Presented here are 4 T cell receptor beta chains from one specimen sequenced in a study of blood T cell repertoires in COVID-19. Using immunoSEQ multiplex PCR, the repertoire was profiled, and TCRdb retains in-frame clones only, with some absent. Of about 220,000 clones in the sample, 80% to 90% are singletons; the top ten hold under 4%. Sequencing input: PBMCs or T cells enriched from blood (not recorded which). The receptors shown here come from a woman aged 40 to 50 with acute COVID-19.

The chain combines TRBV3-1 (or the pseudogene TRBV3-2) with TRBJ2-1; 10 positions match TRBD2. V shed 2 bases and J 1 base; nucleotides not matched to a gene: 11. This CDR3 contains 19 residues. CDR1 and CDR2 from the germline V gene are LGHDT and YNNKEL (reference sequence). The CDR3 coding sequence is TGTGCCAGCAGCCAAAGCGGGGGGGCGTATATGAGGTCCTACAATGAGCAGTTCTTC. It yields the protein CASSQSGGAYMRSYNEQFF.

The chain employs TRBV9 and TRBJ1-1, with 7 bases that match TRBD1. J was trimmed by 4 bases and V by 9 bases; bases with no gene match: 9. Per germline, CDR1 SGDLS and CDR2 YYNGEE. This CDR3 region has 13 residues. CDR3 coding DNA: TGTGCCACCTCAATGGGACAGTTCACTGAAGCTTTCTTT. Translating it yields CATSMGQFTEAFF. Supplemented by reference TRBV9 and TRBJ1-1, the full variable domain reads DSGVTQTPKHLITATGQRVTLRCSPRSGDLSVYWYQQSLDQGLQFLIQYYNGEERAKGNILERFSAQQFPDLHSELNLSSLELGDSALYFCATSMGQFTEAFFGQGTRLTVV.

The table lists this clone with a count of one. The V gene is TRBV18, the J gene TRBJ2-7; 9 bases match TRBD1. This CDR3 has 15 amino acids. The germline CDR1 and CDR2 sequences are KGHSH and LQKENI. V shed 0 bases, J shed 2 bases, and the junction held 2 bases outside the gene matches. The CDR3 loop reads CASSPPGQGTYEQYF. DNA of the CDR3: TGTGCCAGCTCACCACCGGGACAGGGTACCTACGAGCAGTACTTC. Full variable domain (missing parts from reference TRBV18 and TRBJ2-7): NAGVMQNPRHLVRRRGQEARLRCSPMKGHSHVYWYRQLPEEGLKFMVYLQKENIIDESGMPKERFSAEFPKEGPSILRIQQVVRGDSAAYFCASSPPGQGTYEQYFGPGTRLTVT.

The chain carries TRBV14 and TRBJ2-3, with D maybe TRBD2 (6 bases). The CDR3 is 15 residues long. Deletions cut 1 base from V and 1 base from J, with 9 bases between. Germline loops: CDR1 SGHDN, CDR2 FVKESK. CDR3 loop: CASSQVGGGTDTQYF. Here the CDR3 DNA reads TGTGCCAGCAGCCAAGTAGGAGGGGGCACAGATACGCAGTATTTT.